Listed below are T cell receptor beta chains from one sample, sequenced in a study of blood T cell repertoires in COVID-19. This table comes from immunoSEQ multiplex PCR, and its TCRdb copy is limited to in-frame clones, with some not included. The sample has about 68,000 clones; around 85% are singletons. Sequenced input: peripheral blood. Receptor source: a woman aged 55-70 years with acute or convalescent COVID-19. CDR3s include the opening cysteine and the closing phenylalanine or tryptophan. D genes are given only for firm matches. Part of the rows lack a size; the others show once, few, many or a class for expanded clones.

>TRBJ1-1|-|TRBV7-9|TRBD1
CASSFGQENTEAFF
TGTGCCAGCAGCTTCGGACAGGAGAACACTGAAGCTTTCTTT
>TRBJ2-6|-|TRBV5-1|-
CASSGASGANVLTF
TGCGCCAGCAGCGGTGCGTCTGGGGCCAACGTCCTGACTTTC
>TRBJ1-4|-|TRBV15|TRBD1
CATSPPLSTGGGEKLFF
TGTGCCACCAGCCCCCCATTGTCGACAGGGGGTGGTGAAAAACTGTTTTTT
>TRBJ1-1|once|TRBV11-2|-
CASSPGYGPEAFF
TGTGCCAGCAGCCCCGGTTATGGTCCTGAAGCTTTCTTT
>TRBJ2-1|-|TRBV16|TRBD2
CASSLAGTRYNEQFF
TGTGCCAGCAGCTTAGCCGGGACTAGATACAATGAGCAGTTCTTC
>TRBJ2-1|-|TRBV4-2|-
CASSQDAGYNEQFF
TGTGCCAGCAGCCAAGATGCAGGGTACAATGAGCAGTTCTTC
>TRBJ1-2|-|TRBV19|-
CATRRGGRNYGYTF
TGTGCCACCAGACGGGGGGGACGCAACTATGGCTACACCTTC
>TRBJ1-1|-|TRBV5-1|TRBD1
CASSSNRGSSTEAFF
TGCGCCAGCAGCTCCAACAGGGGGTCGAGCACTGAAGCTTTCTTT
>TRBJ2-3|-|TRBV28|TRBD2
CASSSLAGGTDTQYF
TGTGCCAGCAGTTCCCTAGCGGGGGGAACCGATACGCAGTATTTT
>TRBJ2-7|-|TRBV20-1|-
CSARPQGKQYF
TGCAGTGCTAGACCTCAGGGAAAGCAGTACTTC
>TRBJ2-3|-|TRBV9|-
CASSDRQTDTQYF
TGTGCCAGCAGCGACCGACAGACAGATACGCAGTATTTT
>TRBJ2-5|-|TRBV28|TRBD2
CASTTPGGGLETQYF
TGTGCCAGCACCACCCCGGGCGGGGGGCTAGAGACCCAGTACTTC
>TRBJ1-1|-|TRBV6-5|-
CASRSGDTEAFF
TGTGCCAGCAGGTCAGGGGACACTGAAGCTTTCTTT
>TRBJ2-1|-|TRBV4-1|-
CASSQRDSGRGYNEQFF
TGCGCCAGCAGCCAAAGAGACTCTGGCAGGGGCTACAATGAGCAGTTCTTC
>TRBJ1-3|few|TRBV10-2|-
CASSRGLDGNTIYF
TGCGCCAGCTCGCGAGGGCTAGATGGAAACACCATATATTTT
>TRBJ1-5|-|TRBV27|TRBD1
CASSFSFGTGGAYSNQPQHF
TGTGCCAGCAGTTTTTCTTTCGGGACAGGGGGCGCATATAGCAATCAGCCCCAGCATTTT
>TRBJ2-3|few|TRBV2|TRBD2
CAIPRTSGSPDTQYF
TGTGCCATCCCCCGGACTAGCGGGAGCCCTGATACGCAGTATTTT
>TRBJ1-6|-|TRBV9|TRBD1
CASSVLDRGDSPLHF
TGTGCCAGCAGCGTCCTGGACAGGGGGGATTCACCCCTCCACTTT
>TRBJ1-1|-|TRBV2|-
CASSGGGQLIEAFF
TGTGCCAGCAGTGGAGGAGGACAGCTGATTGAAGCTTTCTTT
>TRBJ2-7|-|TRBV5-6|-
CASSLAGAPYEQYF
TGTGCCAGCAGCTTGGCAGGTGCCCCCTACGAGCAGTACTTC
>TRBJ2-3|once|TRBV9|TRBD2
CASSVGGAGGYNTDTQYF
TGTGCCAGCAGCGTAGGAGGAGCGGGGGGCTATAACACAGATACGCAGTATTTT
>TRBJ1-2|-|TRBV19|TRBD1
CASKSQGADGYTF
TGTGCCAGTAAAAGTCAGGGGGCTGACGGCTACACCTTC
>TRBJ2-7|-|TRBV5-6|TRBD2
CASSWGTSGSKGEQYF
TGTGCCAGCAGCTGGGGGACTAGCGGGTCAAAGGGGGAGCAGTACTTC
>TRBJ1-6|-|TRBV4-1|-
CASSQDLRAISHYNSPLHF
TGCGCCAGCAGCCAAGATCTGAGGGCCATCTCCCACTATAATTCACCCCTCCACTTT
>TRBJ2-2|-|TRBV19|-
CASSQTGATGELFF
TGTGCCAGTAGTCAGACAGGAGCCACCGGGGAGCTGTTTTTT
>TRBJ2-1|-|TRBV2|-
CASSEAGSRARSYNEQFF
TGTGCCAGCAGTGAAGCGGGGTCCAGGGCCCGCTCCTACAATGAGCAGTTCTTC
>TRBJ2-3|-|TRBV5-1|-
CASSLAYLGGGIDTQYF
TGCGCCAGCAGCTTGGCCTACCTTGGAGGAGGGATAGATACGCAGTATTTT
>TRBJ1-2|-|TRBV7-2|-
CASSLAFGGAGGYTF
TGTGCCAGCAGCTTAGCGTTTGGGGGGGCGGGTGGCTACACCTTC
>TRBJ2-1|-|TRBV5-8|-
CASTRAQLAHNEQFF
TGTGCCAGCACGCGAGCACAACTAGCCCACAATGAGCAGTTCTTC
>TRBJ2-7|-|TRBV27|TRBD2
CASRWLAGGPYEQYF
TGTGCCAGCAGATGGCTAGCGGGAGGGCCCTACGAGCAGTACTTC
>TRBJ2-1|-|TRBV18|-
CASSPQQVDEQFF
TGTGCCAGCTCACCGCAACAGGTGGATGAGCAGTTCTTC
>TRBJ2-7|-|TRBV5-8|TRBD1
CASSVDRGDPSTEQYF
TGTGCCAGCAGCGTGGACAGGGGCGATCCGTCTACCGAGCAGTACTTC
>TRBJ2-3|-|TRBV4-1|-
CASSHRIDRSTDTQYF
TGCGCCAGCAGCCATCGAATCGACAGAAGCACAGATACGCAGTATTTT
>TRBJ1-2|once|TRBV28|TRBD1
CASSLGRGIYGYTF
TGTGCCAGCAGTTTAGGCAGGGGGATCTATGGCTACACCTTC
>TRBJ1-1|-|TRBV3-1/TRBV3-2|-
CASSQASNTEAFF
TGTGCCAGCAGCCAAGCGTCGAACACTGAAGCTTTCTTT
>TRBJ2-1|-|TRBV10-3|TRBD2
CAIRSGRQANEQFF
TGTGCCATCAGGAGCGGGAGACAGGCCAATGAGCAGTTCTTC
>TRBJ2-3|-|TRBV18|TRBD2
CASSPPSSGKTDTQYF
TGTGCCAGCTCACCACCGTCTAGCGGGAAGACAGATACGCAGTATTTT
>TRBJ2-7|-|TRBV6-2/TRBV6-3|TRBD1
CASSRQGESFYEQYF
TGTGCCAGCAGTAGACAGGGAGAGTCCTTCTACGAGCAGTACTTC
>TRBJ1-1|-|TRBV7-8|-
CASSRRGGTEAFF
TGTGCCAGCAGCCGTCGGGGTGGCACTGAAGCTTTCTTT
>TRBJ1-1|-|TRBV5-1|-
CASSVQGSPNTEAFF
TGCGCCAGCAGCGTACAGGGATCGCCTAACACTGAAGCTTTCTTT
>TRBJ2-1|-|TRBV12-5|TRBD1
CASGSNRGEQFF
TGTGCTAGTGGTTCAAACAGGGGGGAGCAGTTCTTC
>TRBJ1-2|-|TRBV19|-
CASTPSAVEASYGYTF
TGTGCCAGTACCCCCTCGGCGGTAGAGGCATCATATGGCTACACCTTC
>TRBJ1-1|-|TRBV6-1|-
CASSEYILMNTEAFF
TGTGCCAGCAGTGAATACATCCTGATGAACACTGAAGCTTTCTTT
>TRBJ2-3|-|TRBV27|TRBD2
CALRAGAGGPGDTQYF
TGTGCCCTCCGAGCGGGAGCGGGAGGGCCAGGAGATACGCAGTATTTT
>TRBJ1-5|-|TRBV27|-
CATQSGAVLNQPQHF
TGTGCCACCCAATCAGGGGCCGTACTCAATCAGCCCCAGCATTTT
>TRBJ1-1|-|TRBV7-9|-
CASSYRERNTEAFF
TGTGCCAGCAGCTACAGGGAACGGAACACTGAAGCTTTCTTT
>TRBJ2-7|-|TRBV29-1|TRBD1
CSVAPGTVTYEQYF
TGCAGCGTTGCACCTGGGACAGTGACCTACGAGCAGTACTTC
>TRBJ1-6|once|TRBV19|TRBD1
CASSIEGARSPLHF
TGTGCCAGTAGTATCGAGGGGGCTAGATCACCCCTCCACTTT
>TRBJ1-6|-|TRBV5-1|-
CASSLGMAGDGSYNSPLHF
TGCGCCAGCAGCTTAGGTATGGCAGGGGACGGCTCCTATAATTCACCCCTCCACTTT
>TRBJ2-3|-|TRBV24-1|-
CATSVGGSTDTQYF
TGTGCCACCAGTGTAGGGGGTTCAACAGATACGCAGTATTTT
>TRBJ2-3|few|TRBV2|-
CASGVVEQYF
TGTGCCAGCGGAGTGGTGGAGCAGTATTTT